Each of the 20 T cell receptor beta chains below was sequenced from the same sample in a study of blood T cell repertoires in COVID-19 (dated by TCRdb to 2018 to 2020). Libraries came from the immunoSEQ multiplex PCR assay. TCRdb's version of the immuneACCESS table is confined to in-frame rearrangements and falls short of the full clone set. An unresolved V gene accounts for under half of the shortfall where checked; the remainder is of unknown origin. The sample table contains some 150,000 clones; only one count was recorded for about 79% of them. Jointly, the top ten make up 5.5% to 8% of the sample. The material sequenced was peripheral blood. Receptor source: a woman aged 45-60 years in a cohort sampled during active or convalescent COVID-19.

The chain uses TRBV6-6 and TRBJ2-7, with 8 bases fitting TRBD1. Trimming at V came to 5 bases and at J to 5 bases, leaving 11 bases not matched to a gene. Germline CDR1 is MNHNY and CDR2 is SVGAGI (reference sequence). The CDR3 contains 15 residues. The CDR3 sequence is CASSPDRGLDNEQYF. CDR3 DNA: TGTGCCAGCAGTCCAGACAGGGGTCTCGACAACGAGCAGTACTTC.

CDR3 sequence: CASGPGLSNYGYTF. The CDR3 nucleotides are TGTGCTAGTGGTCCAGGGTTATCTAACTATGGCTACACCTTC. The chain recombines TRBV12-5 with TRBJ1-2, with D tentatively TRBD1 (5 bases). V was cut by 5 bases and J by 0 bases, with 10 bases left in between. Germline CDR1 is LGHNT and CDR2 is FRNRAP. This CDR3 is 14 amino acids long.

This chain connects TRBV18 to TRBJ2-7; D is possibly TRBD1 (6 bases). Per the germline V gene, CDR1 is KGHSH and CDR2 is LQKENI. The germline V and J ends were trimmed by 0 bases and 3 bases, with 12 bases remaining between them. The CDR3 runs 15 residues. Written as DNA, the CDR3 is TGTGCCAGCTCACCACCCCTCTGGGGACACTACGAGCAGTACTTC. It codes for CASSPPLWGHYEQYF.

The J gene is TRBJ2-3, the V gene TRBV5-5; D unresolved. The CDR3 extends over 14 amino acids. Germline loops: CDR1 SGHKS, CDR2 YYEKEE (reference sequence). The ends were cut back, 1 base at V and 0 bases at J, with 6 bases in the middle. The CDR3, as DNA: TGTGCCAGCAGCTTGCTAACTAGCACAGATACGCAGTATTTT. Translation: CASSLLTSTDTQYF.

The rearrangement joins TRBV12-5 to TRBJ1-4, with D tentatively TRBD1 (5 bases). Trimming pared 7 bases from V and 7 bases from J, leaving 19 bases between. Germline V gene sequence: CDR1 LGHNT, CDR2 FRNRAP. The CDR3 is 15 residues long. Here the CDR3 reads CASAPSGMLREKLFF. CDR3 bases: TGTGCTAGTGCCCCTTCAGGGATGCTTCGTGAAAAACTGTTTTTT. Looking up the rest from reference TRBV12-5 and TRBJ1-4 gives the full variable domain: DARVTQTPRHKVTEMGQEVTMRCQPILGHNTVFWYRQTMMQGLELLAYFRNRAPLDDSGMPKDRFSAEMPDATLATLKIQPSEPRDSAVYFCASAPSGMLREKLFFGSGTQLSVL.

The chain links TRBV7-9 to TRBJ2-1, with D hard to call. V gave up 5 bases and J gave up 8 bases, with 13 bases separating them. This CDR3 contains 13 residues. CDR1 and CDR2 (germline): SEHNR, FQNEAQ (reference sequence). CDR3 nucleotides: TGTGCCAGCAGCCCCCCTTCTCGGGATGAGCAGTTCTTC. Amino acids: CASSPPSRDEQFF.

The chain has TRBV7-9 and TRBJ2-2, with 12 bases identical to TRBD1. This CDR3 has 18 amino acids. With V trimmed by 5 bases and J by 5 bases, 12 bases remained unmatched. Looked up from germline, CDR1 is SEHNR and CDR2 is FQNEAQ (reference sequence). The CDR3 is CASSPRDRGQSGTGELFF. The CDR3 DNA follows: TGTGCCAGCAGCCCCCGGGACAGGGGGCAAAGTGGGACCGGGGAGCTGTTTTTT.

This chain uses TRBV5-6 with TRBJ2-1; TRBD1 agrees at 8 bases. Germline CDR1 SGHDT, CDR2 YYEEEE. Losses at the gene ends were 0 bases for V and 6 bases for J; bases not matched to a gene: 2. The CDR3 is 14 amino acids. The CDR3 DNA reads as TGTGCCAGCAGCTTGGGACAGGGGATCAATGAGCAGTTCTTC. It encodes CASSLGQGINEQFF.

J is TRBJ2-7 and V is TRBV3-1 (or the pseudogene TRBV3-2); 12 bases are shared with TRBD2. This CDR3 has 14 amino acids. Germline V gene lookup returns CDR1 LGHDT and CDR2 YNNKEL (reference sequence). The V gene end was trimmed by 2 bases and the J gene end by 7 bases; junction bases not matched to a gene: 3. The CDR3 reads CASSQPGLAGEQYF. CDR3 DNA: TGTGCCAGCAGCCAACCGGGACTAGCGGGTGAGCAGTACTTC.

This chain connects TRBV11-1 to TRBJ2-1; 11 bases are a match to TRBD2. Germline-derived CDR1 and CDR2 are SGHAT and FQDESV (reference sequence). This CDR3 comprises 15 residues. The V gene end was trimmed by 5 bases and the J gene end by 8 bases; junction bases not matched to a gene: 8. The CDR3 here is CASSGSGGAKDEQFF. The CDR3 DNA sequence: TGTGCCAGCAGCGGTAGCGGGGGGGCCAAGGATGAGCAGTTCTTC.

The CDR3 DNA follows: TGTGCCAGCTCACCAGATCAGGGGCCCTATGGCTACACCTTC. It encodes CASSPDQGPYGYTF. The V gene is TRBV18, the J gene TRBJ1-2; possibly TRBD1 for D (6 bases). Germline values: CDR1 KGHSH, CDR2 LQKENI. Between the trimmed V and J ends, which lost 2 bases and 4 bases, there was a span of 11 bases. The CDR3 extends over 14 amino acids. The variable domain in full, with the rest retrieved from reference TRBV18 and TRBJ1-2, is NAGVMQNPRHLVRRRGQEARLRCSPMKGHSHVYWYRQLPEEGLKFMVYLQKENIIDESGMPKERFSAEFPKEGPSILRIQQVVRGDSAAYFCASSPDQGPYGYTFGSGTRLTVV.

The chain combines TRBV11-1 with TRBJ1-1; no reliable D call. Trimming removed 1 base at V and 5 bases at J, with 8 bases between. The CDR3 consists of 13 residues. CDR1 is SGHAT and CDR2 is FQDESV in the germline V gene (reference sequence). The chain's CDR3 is CASSLEGGTEAFF. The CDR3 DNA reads TGTGCCAGCAGCTTAGAAGGAGGAACTGAAGCTTTCTTT.

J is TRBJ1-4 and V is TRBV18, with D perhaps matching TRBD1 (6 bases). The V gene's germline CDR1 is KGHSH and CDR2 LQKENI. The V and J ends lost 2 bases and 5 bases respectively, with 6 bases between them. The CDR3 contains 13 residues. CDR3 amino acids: CASSPGQNEKLFF. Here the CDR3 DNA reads TGTGCCAGCTCACCAGGACAGAATGAAAAACTGTTTTTT. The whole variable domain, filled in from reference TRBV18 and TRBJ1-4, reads NAGVMQNPRHLVRRRGQEARLRCSPMKGHSHVYWYRQLPEEGLKFMVYLQKENIIDESGMPKERFSAEFPKEGPSILRIQQVVRGDSAAYFCASSPGQNEKLFFGSGTQLSVL.

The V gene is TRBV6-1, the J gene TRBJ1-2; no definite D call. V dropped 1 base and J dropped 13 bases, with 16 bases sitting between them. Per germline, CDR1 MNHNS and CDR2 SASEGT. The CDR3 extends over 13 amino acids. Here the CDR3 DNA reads TGTGCCAGCAGTGAAGACACCGTTGAGGGCCGCACCTTC. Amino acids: CASSEDTVEGRTF.

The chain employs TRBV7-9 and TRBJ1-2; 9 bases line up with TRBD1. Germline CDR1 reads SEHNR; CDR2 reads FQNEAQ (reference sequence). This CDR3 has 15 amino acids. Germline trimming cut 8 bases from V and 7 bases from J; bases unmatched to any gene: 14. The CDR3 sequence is CASSAVGQGESGYTF. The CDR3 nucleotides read TGTGCCAGCTCAGCTGTGGGACAGGGAGAATCTGGCTACACCTTC.

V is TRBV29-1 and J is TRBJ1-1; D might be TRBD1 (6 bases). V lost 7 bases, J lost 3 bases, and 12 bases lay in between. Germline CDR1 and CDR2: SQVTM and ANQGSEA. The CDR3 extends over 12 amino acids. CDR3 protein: CSALQGHTEAFF. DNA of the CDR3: TGCAGCGCCTTACAGGGACACACTGAAGCTTTCTTT.

The CDR3 region is CASSPGGTSHNEQFF. The CDR3 nucleotides are TGTGCCAGTAGCCCCGGAGGGACTAGCCACAATGAGCAGTTCTTC. The J gene is TRBJ2-1, the V gene TRBV19, with 9 positions matching TRBD2. Germline CDR1 reads LNHDA; CDR2 reads SQIVND (reference sequence). This CDR3 has 15 residues. Trimming took 6 bases from V and 5 from J; bases not matched to a gene: 8.

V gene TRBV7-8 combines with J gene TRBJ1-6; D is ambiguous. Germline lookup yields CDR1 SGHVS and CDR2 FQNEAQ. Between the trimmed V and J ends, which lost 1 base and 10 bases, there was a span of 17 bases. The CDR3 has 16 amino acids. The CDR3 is CASSLESLAGGSPLHF. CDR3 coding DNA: TGTGCCAGCAGCTTAGAAAGCTTGGCAGGCGGGTCACCCCTCCACTTT. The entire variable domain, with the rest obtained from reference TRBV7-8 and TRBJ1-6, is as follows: GAGVSQSPRYKVAKRGQDVALRCDPISGHVSLFWYQQALGQGPEFLTYFQNEAQLDKSGLPSDRFFAERPEGSVSTLKIQRTQQEDSAVYLCASSLESLAGGSPLHFGNGTRLTVT.

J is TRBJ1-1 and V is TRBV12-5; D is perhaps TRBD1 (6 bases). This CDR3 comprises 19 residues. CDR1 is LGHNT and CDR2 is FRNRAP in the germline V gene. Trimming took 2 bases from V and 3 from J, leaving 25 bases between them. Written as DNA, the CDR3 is TGTGCTAGTGGTTTGCCCCCCTATGGGGGGGCATTGATGGACACTGAAGCTTTCTTT. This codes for CASGLPPYGGALMDTEAFF. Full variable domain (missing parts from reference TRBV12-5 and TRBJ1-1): DARVTQTPRHKVTEMGQEVTMRCQPILGHNTVFWYRQTMMQGLELLAYFRNRAPLDDSGMPKDRFSAEMPDATLATLKIQPSEPRDSAVYFCASGLPPYGGALMDTEAFFGQGTRLTVV.

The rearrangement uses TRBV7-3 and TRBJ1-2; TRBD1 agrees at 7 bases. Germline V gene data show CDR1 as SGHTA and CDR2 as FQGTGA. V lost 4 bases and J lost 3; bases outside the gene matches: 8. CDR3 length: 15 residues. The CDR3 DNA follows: TGTGCCAGCAGCTCTGGACAGGCGGCCGACTATGGCTACACCTTC. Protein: CASSSGQAADYGYTF.